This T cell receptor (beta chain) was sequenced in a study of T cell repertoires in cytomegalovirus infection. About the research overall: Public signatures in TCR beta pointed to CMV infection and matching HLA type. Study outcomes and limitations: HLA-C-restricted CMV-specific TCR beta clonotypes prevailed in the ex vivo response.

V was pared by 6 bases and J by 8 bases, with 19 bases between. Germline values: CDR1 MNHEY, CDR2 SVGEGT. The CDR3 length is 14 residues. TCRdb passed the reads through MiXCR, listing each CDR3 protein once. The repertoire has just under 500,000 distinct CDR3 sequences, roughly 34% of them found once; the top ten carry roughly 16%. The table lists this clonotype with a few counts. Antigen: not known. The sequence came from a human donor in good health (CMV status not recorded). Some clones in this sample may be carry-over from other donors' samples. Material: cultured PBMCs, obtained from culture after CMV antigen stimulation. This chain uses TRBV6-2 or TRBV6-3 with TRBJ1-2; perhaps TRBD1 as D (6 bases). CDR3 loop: CASSHSPQGMGYTF. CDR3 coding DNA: TGTGCCAGCAGCCACTCGCCCCAGGGGATGGGCTACACCTTC.